The clone carrying this T cell receptor (beta chain) was counted a few times. Its antigen is not identified. This sample is drawn from a study of CD8 T cells in ankylosing spondylitis. Per the germline V gene, CDR1 is SGHDT and CDR2 is YYEEEE. V dropped 3 bases and J dropped 1 base, with 19 bases sitting between them. The CDR3 spans 17 residues. Study-level results: Previous work reported some of these motif variants in the synovial fluid and blood of reactive arthritis.

TCRdb used MiXCR to reprocess the 5' RACE reads, holding one entry per CDR3 protein. The sample includes 300,000 to 350,000 distinct CDR3 sequences, approximately 15% seen only once; the top ten take 0.9% to 1.2%. This receptor was obtained from a male donor with ankylosing spondylitis or in good health (not recorded which). The chain is built from TRBV5-6 and TRBJ2-5, with a tentative D call TRBD2 (5 bases). What was sequenced was blood, either unsorted or a sorted T cell fraction (not recorded which). The CDR3 nucleotides read TGTGCCAGCAGCTCCCTTTGGGGAGTCGAGGGCCAAGAGACCCAGTACTTC. It encodes CASSSLWGVEGQETQYF.